The 9 T cell receptor beta chains below were found in one sample sequenced in a study of blood T cell repertoires in COVID-19. Profiling relied on immunoSEQ multiplex PCR, and the TCRdb table lists in-frame clones only, not all of them. This sample yields 250,000 to 300,000 clones, of which 85% are seen a single time; under 7% belongs to the top ten. The sample consisted of PBMCs or T cells enriched from blood (not recorded which). The receptors stem from a woman aged 45 to 65 who had been exposed to COVID-19.

This chain joins TRBV28 and TRBJ1-5; maybe TRBD1 (5 bases). Germline lookup yields CDR1 MDHEN and CDR2 SYDVKM. The V gene lost 6 bases and the J gene lost 0 bases, with 9 bases spanning the gap. The CDR3 runs to 14 residues. The CDR3 reads CASSQGYSNQPQHF. In nucleotides, the CDR3 is TGTGCCAGCAGCCAGGGTTATAGCAATCAGCCCCAGCATTTT.

The rearrangement joins TRBV24-1 to TRBJ2-1, with 7 positions matching TRBD1. CDR3 length equals 12 residues. V shed 6 bases, J shed 9 bases, and the junction held 4 bases outside the gene matches. Germline values: CDR1 KGHDR, CDR2 SFDVKD. The CDR3 DNA follows: TGTGCCACCAGTCAAGGGGGCACTGAGCAGTTCTTC. This encodes CATSQGGTEQFF.

This chain links TRBV2 with TRBJ1-2; TRBD1 aligns across 9 bases. V lost 6 bases and J lost 7; bases outside the gene matches: 3. CDR3 size: 12 residues. From germline, CDR1 is SNHLY and CDR2 FYNNEI. The CDR3 loop is CASRGTGPGYTF. The CDR3 nucleotides read TGTGCCAGCAGAGGGACAGGGCCTGGCTACACCTTC.

V gene TRBV27 combines with J gene TRBJ1-1; TRBD1 aligns across 10 bases. Germline CDR1 reads MNHEY; CDR2 reads SMNVEV (reference sequence). V lost 1 base, J lost 0 bases, and 5 bases stayed unmatched. The CDR3 is 17 amino acids. CDR3 residues: CASSLYAGQGMNTEAFF. In DNA, the CDR3 is TGTGCCAGCAGTTTATATGCGGGACAGGGGATGAACACTGAAGCTTTCTTT.

The chain couples TRBV5-5 to TRBJ1-2; weak D call: TRBD1 (6 bases). CDR3 length equals 14 residues. V dropped 0 bases and J dropped 5 bases, with 11 bases sitting between them. From germline, CDR1 is SGHKS and CDR2 YYEKEE (reference sequence). As DNA, the CDR3 is TGTGCCAGCAGCTTGGGGCCAGGGGAATATGGCTACACCTTC. Its protein product is CASSLGPGEYGYTF.

The CDR3 sequence is CASSLGPTGSTEAFF. The CDR3 region has the DNA TGTGCCAGCAGCTTGGGACCCACAGGGTCCACTGAAGCTTTCTTT. The chain uses TRBV5-6 and TRBJ1-1, with D perhaps TRBD1 (6 bases). The CDR3 sequence is 15 residues long. Germline V CDR1 and CDR2: SGHDT, YYEEEE. V lost 0 bases, J lost 4 bases, and 13 bases lay in between.

The chain is built from TRBV24-1 and TRBJ2-1; possibly TRBD2 for D (6 bases). The CDR3 extends over 17 amino acids. In germline, CDR1 is KGHDR, CDR2 SFDVKD. V was trimmed by 3 bases and J by 4 bases, leaving 18 bases between them. The DNA of the CDR3 is TGTGCCACCAGTGATCGACCGGGACTTGTTCCTTACAATGAGCAGTTCTTC. Its translation: CATSDRPGLVPYNEQFF.

A single count supports this clone. The rearrangement links TRBV12-5 to TRBJ1-5, with D possibly being TRBD1 (5 bases). Germline CDR1 and CDR2: LGHNT and FRNRAP. This CDR3 has 14 residues. V was shortened by 5 bases and J by 7 bases, with 15 bases between the two germline ends. This CDR3 is CASGNPGYGQPQHF. CDR3 coding DNA: TGTGCTAGTGGTAATCCAGGGTATGGGCAGCCCCAGCATTTT.

V and J are TRBV7-9 and TRBJ2-6; TRBD2 matches 7 bases. V lost 5 bases, J lost 2 bases, and 9 bases stayed unmatched. The CDR3 length is 17 residues. The germline gives CDR1 SEHNR, CDR2 FQNEAQ (reference sequence). The CDR3: CASSGTGLMAGANVLTF. The CDR3 nucleotides are TGTGCCAGCAGCGGGACGGGACTAATGGCTGGGGCCAACGTCCTGACTTTC.